The clone carrying this TCR beta chain was seen repeatedly, ten times or more. Its antigen is unknown. Germline V gives CDR1 SQVTM, CDR2 ANQGSEA. Trimming removed 6 bases from V and 3 bases from J; junction bases left unmatched: 5. This CDR3 is 14 amino acids long. These data originate in a study of CD8 T cells in ankylosing spondylitis. Overall study results and limits: In ankylosing spondylitis blood, a motif of roughly eight highly homologous TCR beta variants appeared characteristic.

TCRdb called the 5' RACE reads again in MiXCR, with one record for every CDR3 protein. Counted here are fewer than 250,000 distinct CDR3 sequences, over 9.5% occurring once; the ten biggest clones make up less than 3%. The source is a male donor with ankylosing spondylitis or in good health (not recorded which). The chain combines TRBV29-1 with TRBJ2-2; 9 bases map to TRBD1. Source material: blood, either unsorted or a sorted T cell fraction (not recorded which). DNA for the CDR3: TGCAGCGTCCGCCGGGACAGGGACACCGGGGAGCTGTTTTTT. As protein: CSVRRDRDTGELFF.